This TCR beta chain was profiled in a study of blood T cell repertoires in COVID-19. Study overall: COVID-19 samples from acute and convalescent phases originated in the United States, Italy and Spain.

Produced via immunoSEQ multiplex PCR; TCRdb's table is partial and in-frame only. The sample has around 300,000 clones, 90% seen once. Those enrolled, adults aged roughly 18 to 95 years, came from some 23 US areas. Specimen: PBMCs or T cells enriched from blood (not recorded which). This receptor was taken from a woman between 18 and 29 years old with acute COVID-19.

DNA of the CDR3: TGTGCCAGCAGTCCAGGGGGCGGGAAGATCGGGGAGCTGTTTTTT. This sequence encodes CASSPGGGKIGELFF. The chain has TRBV6-5 and TRBJ2-2; TRBD1 aligns across 8 bases. Germline-derived CDR1 and CDR2 are MNHEY and SVGAGI. After removal of 5 bases from V and 7 bases from J, the junction contained 9 bases not matched to a gene. The CDR3 length is 15 residues.